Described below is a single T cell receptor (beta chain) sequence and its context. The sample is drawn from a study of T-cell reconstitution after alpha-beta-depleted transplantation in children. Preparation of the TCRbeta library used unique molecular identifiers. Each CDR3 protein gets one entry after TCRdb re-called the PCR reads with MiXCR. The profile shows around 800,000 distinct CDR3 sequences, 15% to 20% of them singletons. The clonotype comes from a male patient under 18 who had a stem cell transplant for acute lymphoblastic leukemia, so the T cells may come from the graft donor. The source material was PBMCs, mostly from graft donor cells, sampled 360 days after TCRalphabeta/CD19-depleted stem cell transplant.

Here the CDR3 DNA reads TGTGCCAGCAGTGATGGGGTAGCCCCCCTAGGGGAGCTGTTTTTT. This sequence encodes CASSDGVAPLGELFF. The chain joins TRBV2 to TRBJ2-2; D remains ambiguous. The V end was cut by 3 bases, the J end by 8 bases, with 16 bases between. The CDR3 extends over 15 amino acids. Germline-derived CDR1 and CDR2 are SNHLY and FYNNEI.